A single sample gave rise to the 23 T cell receptor beta chains below, sequenced in a study of blood T cell repertoires in COVID-19 (dated by TCRdb to 2020 to 2022). The library was generated by the immunoSEQ multiplex PCR assay. In TCRdb, the immuneACCESS table is reduced to in-frame sequences with V and J assigned. These tables do not hold every clone; where another copy was compared, an unresolved V gene accounts for under half, and the others remain unexplained. The sample table shows about 110,000 clones, and 88% are seen once. The ten largest clones take up approximately 3.5% of the sample. The material sequenced was peripheral blood. The source is a woman between 45 and 60 years old with acute or convalescent COVID-19.

V and J are TRBV18 and TRBJ2-3; perhaps TRBD2 as D (6 bases). The CDR3 totals 14 residues. V was shortened by 1 base and J by 2 bases, with 7 bases between the two germline ends. CDR1 and CDR2 (germline): KGHSH, LQKENI. CDR3 sequence reads: CASSPRGTTDTQYF. The CDR3 region has the DNA TGTGCCAGCTCACCACGCGGGACCACAGATACGCAGTATTTT.

The chain is built from TRBV19 and TRBJ2-5; 8 nucleotides match TRBD1. V dropped 2 bases and J dropped 4; count of bases not matched to a gene: 6. Germline CDR1 is LNHDA and CDR2 is SQIVND (reference sequence). The CDR3 consists of 15 residues. The DNA of the CDR3 is TGTGCCAGTAGTATAAGAGACAGGGGTCCAGAGACCCAGTACTTC. This gives the protein CASSIRDRGPETQYF.

This clone was recorded a few times. CDR3: CASSQLPGLATYEQYF. The CDR3 region has the DNA TGTGCCAGCAGCCAGCTACCGGGACTAGCTACCTACGAGCAGTACTTC. This sequence joins TRBV3-1 (or the pseudogene TRBV3-2) and TRBJ2-7; the match to TRBD2 covers 9 bases. The CDR3 loop spans 16 amino acids. Germline trimming cut 3 bases from V and 2 bases from J; bases unmatched to any gene: 8. Germline CDR1 is LGHDT and CDR2 is YNNKEL (reference sequence).

The V call is TRBV7-2, the J call TRBJ2-5; 8 nucleotides line up with TRBD1. Germline V CDR1 and CDR2: SGHTA, FQGNSA. With 5 bases clipped from V and 5 bases from J, the junction kept 13 bases outside the gene matches. The CDR3 is 16 residues long. Written as DNA, the CDR3 is TGTGCCAGCAGCGCCCGAGGGACAGGCAAGTGGGAGACCCAGTACTTC. Protein: CASSARGTGKWETQYF.

The V call is TRBV24-1, the J call TRBJ2-2; D unclear. The V end lost 6 bases, the J end lost 4 bases, and 8 bases lay between the germline ends. The CDR3 totals 13 residues. CDR1 and CDR2 (germline): KGHDR, SFDVKD. CDR3: CATSKRSTGELFF. In DNA, the CDR3 is TGTGCCACCAGTAAACGGAGCACCGGGGAGCTGTTTTTT.

The chain uses TRBV10-3 and TRBJ2-3, with 7 bases lining up with TRBD2. The germline V gene encodes CDR1 ENHRY and CDR2 SYGVKD. With 4 bases clipped from V and 5 bases from J, the junction kept 21 bases outside the gene matches. This CDR3 is 19 amino acids long. DNA of the CDR3: TGTGCCATCAGTGCTTCTACCCTATCACTAGCGCAAAGAGGAGATACGCAGTATTTT. Protein product: CAISASTLSLAQRGDTQYF.

The chain couples TRBV7-9 to TRBJ1-6; D gene uncertain. Germline CDR1 reads SEHNR; CDR2 reads FQNEAQ (reference sequence). V was pared by 8 bases and J by 7 bases, with 12 bases between. The CDR3 extends over 13 amino acids. The CDR3 DNA follows: TGTGCCAGCCGGGTCGGCCTAAATTCACCCCTCCACTTT. Translated, it gives CASRVGLNSPLHF.

The count of this clone is one. V is TRBV28 and J is TRBJ1-5; tentative D call: TRBD1 (5 bases). V lost 3 bases and J lost 0, with 12 bases in between. The CDR3 is made up of 16 amino acids. Germline assignment: CDR1 MDHEN and CDR2 SYDVKM. The CDR3 protein is CASSLGGSYSNQPQHF. Written as DNA, the CDR3 is TGTGCCAGCAGTTTGGGGGGGAGTTATAGCAATCAGCCCCAGCATTTT.

The chain joins TRBV7-9 to TRBJ1-5; D not resolved. Trimming pared 0 bases from V and 5 bases from J, leaving 8 bases between. The length of the CDR3 is 14 residues. Germline CDR1 is SEHNR and CDR2 is FQNEAQ (reference sequence). The CDR3 DNA follows: TGTGCCAGCAGCTTAGCGGGGAGCCATCAGCCCCAGCATTTT. This encodes CASSLAGSHQPQHF.

As for this clone: Other DNA sequences in the same sample also yield this CDR3. The V call is TRBV7-9, the J call TRBJ2-1; 8 bases align to TRBD1. V was pared by 5 bases and J by 6 bases, with 3 bases of the junction left unmatched. The CDR3 is 13 amino acids. Looked up from germline, CDR1 is SEHNR and CDR2 is FQNEAQ (reference sequence). The CDR3 DNA is TGTGCCAGCAGCCTGACAGGGGCCAATGAGCAGTTCTTC. Translated, it gives CASSLTGANEQFF.

This clone was observed a single time. CDR3 sequence (DNA): TGCGCCAGCAGCATGACTAGCGGAGGGGCACCAGAGACCCAGTACTTC. Translation: CASSMTSGGAPETQYF. This chain links TRBV5-1 with TRBJ2-5; 9 nucleotides align to TRBD2. This CDR3 is 16 amino acids long. Germline assignment: CDR1 SGHRS and CDR2 YFSETQ. The V segment lost 4 bases and the J segment 4 bases; nucleotides outside the gene matches: 11.

This sequence joins TRBV18 and TRBJ2-1; TRBD1 is a possible D gene (5 bases). This CDR3 has 14 residues. Trimming took off 0 bases at V and 4 bases at J, with 7 bases between the two ends. CDR1 KGHSH and CDR2 LQKENI come from the germline V gene. CDR3 nucleotide sequence: TGTGCCAGCTCACCACCGACAGCTTACAATGAGCAGTTCTTC. The encoded protein is CASSPPTAYNEQFF.

The chain couples TRBV18 to TRBJ2-7, with a weak D call TRBD1 (5 bases). This CDR3 contains 18 residues. The V end lost 3 bases, the J end lost 0 bases, and 21 bases lay between the germline ends. Germline loops: CDR1 KGHSH, CDR2 LQKENI. The CDR3: CASSPLPWTRESSYEQYF. CDR3 sequence (DNA): TGTGCCAGCTCACCTCTACCTTGGACAAGGGAAAGCTCCTACGAGCAGTACTTC. The entire variable domain, with the rest obtained from reference TRBV18 and TRBJ2-7, is as follows: NAGVMQNPRHLVRRRGQEARLRCSPMKGHSHVYWYRQLPEEGLKFMVYLQKENIIDESGMPKERFSAEFPKEGPSILRIQQVVRGDSAAYFCASSPLPWTRESSYEQYFGPGTRLTVT.

This chain connects TRBV18 to TRBJ2-7, with D tentatively TRBD2 (6 bases). The CDR3 spans 15 residues. Trimming removed 0 bases from V and 4 bases from J, with 13 bases in between. Per the germline V gene, CDR1 is KGHSH and CDR2 is LQKENI. CDR3 protein: CASSPPSGDPYEQYF. For the CDR3, the DNA is TGTGCCAGCTCACCACCGTCGGGAGACCCGTACGAGCAGTACTTC. Combining the CDR3 with reference TRBV18 and TRBJ2-7 gives the whole variable domain NAGVMQNPRHLVRRRGQEARLRCSPMKGHSHVYWYRQLPEEGLKFMVYLQKENIIDESGMPKERFSAEFPKEGPSILRIQQVVRGDSAAYFCASSPPSGDPYEQYFGPGTRLTVT.

The genes are TRBV5-1 and TRBJ2-3, with D possibly matching TRBD1 (6 bases). Germline V CDR1 and CDR2: SGHRS, YFSETQ. The CDR3 spans 15 residues. The V end was cut by 3 bases, the J end by 4 bases, with 15 bases between. This CDR3 is CASSWRGGRADTQYF. The CDR3 DNA follows: TGCGCCAGCAGCTGGAGAGGGGGTAGGGCAGATACGCAGTATTTT. Variable domain in full (rest from reference TRBV5-1 and TRBJ2-3): KAGVTQTPRYLIKTRGQQVTLSCSPISGHRSVSWYQQTPGQGLQFLFEYFSETQRNKGNFPGRFSGRQFSNSRSEMNVSTLELGDSALYLCASSWRGGRADTQYFGPGTRLTVL.

The genes are TRBV5-1 and TRBJ1-5; D unclear. Germline assignment: CDR1 SGHRS and CDR2 YFSETQ. V dropped 4 bases and J dropped 1 base, with 21 bases sitting between them. This CDR3 comprises 18 residues. CDR3 bases: TGCGCCAGCAGCCCCGGAGGGCGGGAGAGTGGCAGCAATCAGCCCCAGCATTTT. The encoded protein is CASSPGGRESGSNQPQHF.

This chain joins TRBV30 and TRBJ1-6, with 7 bases lining up with TRBD1. V shed 0 bases and J 10 bases; nucleotides not matched to a gene: 6. The length of the CDR3 is 14 residues. Germline V lookup: CDR1 GTSNPN, CDR2 SVGIG (reference sequence). CDR3 nucleotides: TGTGCCTGGAGTGTTGGGACAGTGGAATCACCCCTCCACTTT. Encoded protein: CAWSVGTVESPLHF.

This clone was counted between two and nine times. The chain has TRBV10-3 and TRBJ2-3, with TRBD1 matching over 7 bases. The CDR3 spans 15 residues. The germline CDR1 and CDR2 sequences are ENHRY and SYGVKD. Trimming cost V 3 bases and J 5 bases; bases outside gene matches: 8. The CDR3 loop is CAISDFQGVGDTQYF. The CDR3 nucleotides read TGTGCCATCAGTGATTTTCAGGGGGTAGGAGATACGCAGTATTTT.

The chain is built from TRBV30 and TRBJ1-2, with D tentatively TRBD1 (5 bases). Germline-derived CDR1 and CDR2 are GTSNPN and SVGIG (reference sequence). The CDR3 extends over 13 amino acids. V was cut by 2 bases and J by 8 bases, with 15 bases left in between. CDR3 DNA: TGTGCCTGGAGTCTTGGTGGGGCGCGAGGCTACACCTTC. Translated: CAWSLGGARGYTF.

The chain carries TRBV6-1 and TRBJ2-3; no clear D gene. The CDR3 is 14 amino acids. The germline V and J ends were trimmed by 0 bases and 0 bases, with 4 bases remaining between them. CDR1 is MNHNS and CDR2 is SASEGT in the germline V gene. The CDR3 loop is CASSEAGSTDTQYF. The CDR3 nucleotides read TGTGCCAGCAGTGAAGCGGGCAGCACAGATACGCAGTATTTT.

The chain couples TRBV12-3 or TRBV12-4 to TRBJ2-1; the D gene is possibly TRBD2 (6 bases). CDR3 length equals 13 residues. Between the trimmed V and J ends, which lost 3 bases and 6 bases, there was a span of 9 bases. The CDR3 bases are TGTGCCAGCAGTTTGGGGGAGGCCAATGAGCAGTTCTTC. The encoded protein is CASSLGEANEQFF.

This clone was seen only a few times. The chain's CDR3 is CASSDRTDYGYTF. The CDR3 bases are TGTGCCAGCAGCGACAGGACAGACTATGGCTACACCTTC. The chain recombines TRBV6-5 with TRBJ1-2, with a weak D call TRBD1 (6 bases). The CDR3 runs to 13 residues. Trimming removed 6 bases at V and 3 bases at J, with 11 bases between. The germline V gene has CDR1 MNHEY and CDR2 SVGAGI.

The chain recombines TRBV7-9 with TRBJ1-1, with a tentative D call TRBD1 (5 bases). CDR3 size: 13 residues. Between the trimmed V and J ends, which lost 8 bases and 0 bases, there was a span of 10 bases. The germline gives CDR1 SEHNR, CDR2 FQNEAQ (reference sequence). Written as DNA, the CDR3 is TGTGCCAGCTTTGCAGGGTTGAACACTGAAGCTTTCTTT. Its translation is CASFAGLNTEAFF.